The T cell receptor (beta chain) under discussion was sequenced for a study of cytomegalovirus exposure and HLA in healthy donors. PCR involved 60 Vbeta and 13 Jbeta primers. The data were produced by immunoSEQ multiplex PCR, yet TCRdb's version contains in-frame clones alone and is incomplete. The data contain 150,000 to 200,000 clones, around three quarters of them singletons. This CDR3 region has 11 residues. V lost 5 bases to trimming and J lost 2 bases, with 4 bases between them. Germline V gene lookup returns CDR1 SEHNR and CDR2 FQNEAQ (reference sequence). Sequencing was carried out using PBMCs. The chain has TRBV7-9 and TRBJ2-7; D gene unclear. The receptor was isolated from a young woman in good health and CMV-seropositive. Here the CDR3 DNA reads TGTGCCAGCAGCACAACCTACGAGCAGTACTTC. Its translation: CASSTTYEQYF.